These T cell receptor beta chains were read from a single sample in a study of technical replicates of blood from several donors. Sequenced by immunoSEQ multiplex PCR; TCRdb stores in-frame clones only, minus some. Of approximately 78,000 clones in the sample, about 95% were seen once. The sample was T cells isolated from PBMCs. The receptors originated from a human donor in good health. Each CDR3 is given without its conserved first and last residue. A D gene is named only where the DNA matches it firmly.

V gene	J gene	D gene	CDR3 protein
TRBV5-6	TRBJ1-5	TRBD1	ASSYRGRGQPQH
TRBV29-1	TRBJ2-2	.	SVLRRPGELF
TRBV7-3	TRBJ1-1	.	ASSYYTSTEAF
TRBV30	TRBJ1-5	TRBD1	AWSVRGQAGNQPQH
TRBV7-9	TRBJ2-3	.	ASSQSGTDTQY
TRBV28	TRBJ1-2	TRBD1	ASSIDREGEANYGYT
TRBV5-8	TRBJ1-2	.	ASSLVQGGGYT
TRBV27	TRBJ2-1	TRBD2	ASSPTGLAGGSSYNEQF
TRBV7-8	TRBJ1-3	.	ASSHGPLSGNTIY
TRBV19	TRBJ1-1	.	ASSIFGTGTEAF